Following are 17 T cell receptor beta chains from one sample sequenced in a study of cytomegalovirus exposure and HLA in healthy donors. Primers for the PCR totalled 60 Vbeta and 13 Jbeta. The data were produced by immunoSEQ multiplex PCR, yet TCRdb's version contains in-frame clones alone and is incomplete. The data show 200,000 or so clones, with around 86% seen just once and 6.5% held by the top ten. Sequencing was done on a sample of PBMCs. The receptors derive from a woman between 45 and 65 years old in good health and CMV-seropositive.

The chain's CDR3 is CASRRGEGDTDTQYF. The CDR3 DNA reads TGTGCCAGCAGGCGGGGGGAGGGGGACACAGATACGCAGTATTTT. The chain carries TRBV7-9 and TRBJ2-3; 8 nucleotides align to TRBD2. V shed 6 bases and J 2 bases; nucleotides not matched to a gene: 7. Per germline, CDR1 SEHNR and CDR2 FQNEAQ (reference sequence). The CDR3 loop spans 15 amino acids.

V is TRBV10-2 and J is TRBJ1-4; possibly TRBD1 for D (5 bases). The CDR3 consists of 14 residues. V was clipped by 5 bases and J by 6 bases, with 13 bases between them. Looked up from germline, CDR1 is WSHSY and CDR2 is SAAADI. The CDR3 coding sequence is TGCGCCAGCAGTTTGCAGGGTCTTTATGAAAAACTGTTTTTT. It yields the protein CASSLQGLYEKLFF.

The chain has TRBV2 and TRBJ2-2, with unresolved D. This CDR3 region has 14 residues. V was pared by 6 bases and J by 3 bases, with 11 bases between. CDR1 and CDR2 from the germline V gene are SNHLY and FYNNEI. The CDR3 loop reads CASRENGYTGELFF. Written as DNA, the CDR3 is TGTGCCAGCAGGGAGAATGGGTACACCGGGGAGCTGTTTTTT.

The rearrangement links TRBV27 to TRBJ1-5; TRBD1 aligns across 9 bases. CDR1 is MNHEY and CDR2 is SMNVEV in the germline V gene (reference sequence). With 5 bases clipped from V and 7 bases from J, the junction kept 12 bases outside the gene matches. CDR3 length: 16 amino acids. CDR3 sequence reads: CASSPMDRGTGQPQHF. Written as DNA, the CDR3 is TGTGCCAGCAGTCCCATGGACAGGGGAACGGGGCAGCCCCAGCATTTT.

The chain carries TRBV28 and TRBJ1-2; a weak D match, TRBD1 (6 bases). This CDR3 comprises 15 residues. Germline CDR1 reads MDHEN; CDR2 reads SYDVKM. Trimming took 5 bases from V and 5 from J, leaving 18 bases between them. CDR3 loop: CASSTGKLGGYGYTF. Here the CDR3 DNA reads TGTGCCAGCAGTACCGGGAAGCTAGGGGGTTATGGCTACACCTTC.

The chain employs TRBV5-1 and TRBJ1-2, with 7 bases identical to TRBD1. This CDR3 is built from 14 residues. J was trimmed by 6 bases and V by 4 bases; bases with no gene match: 9. Germline CDR1 and CDR2: SGHRS and YFSETQ. The CDR3 loop is CASSVGQAFNGYTF. CDR3 DNA sequence: TGCGCCAGCAGCGTCGGACAGGCCTTTAATGGCTACACCTTC.

V and J are TRBV5-1 and TRBJ2-3; TRBD2 matches at 7 bases. Trimming cost V 4 bases and J 1 base; bases outside gene matches: 9. Germline V lookup: CDR1 SGHRS, CDR2 YFSETQ. The CDR3 sequence is 16 residues long. The CDR3 here is CASSPGLAGGTDTQYF. Written as DNA, the CDR3 is TGCGCCAGCAGCCCAGGACTGGCGGGAGGCACAGATACGCAGTATTTT.

This clone was seen only once. The chain carries TRBV28 and TRBJ1-4; D might be TRBD1 (6 bases). CDR3 length equals 15 residues. Deletions cut 6 bases from V and 10 bases from J, with 21 bases between. Per germline, CDR1 MDHEN and CDR2 SYDVKM. The CDR3 spells CASSQDSTGYGKLFF. Written as DNA, the CDR3 is TGTGCCAGCAGCCAGGATTCTACAGGGTATGGAAAACTGTTTTTT.

The J gene is TRBJ2-7, the V gene TRBV18, with D maybe TRBD1 (6 bases). This CDR3 is built from 14 residues. V dropped 2 bases and J dropped 9 bases, with 17 bases sitting between them. The germline gives CDR1 KGHSH, CDR2 LQKENI. DNA for the CDR3: TGTGCCAGCTCACCAAGACAGGAAGGCACTTGGCAGTACTTC. Its translation: CASSPRQEGTWQYF.

The J gene is TRBJ2-3, the V gene TRBV5-1; 9 bases are shared with TRBD2. Germline V gene sequence: CDR1 SGHRS, CDR2 YFSETQ. After removal of 0 bases from V and 2 bases from J, the junction contained 4 bases not matched to a gene. The CDR3 covers 16 residues. CDR3 in DNA: TGCGCCAGCAGCTTGGCTGCGGGAGGGATCACAGATACGCAGTATTTT. Translation: CASSLAAGGITDTQYF.

In nucleotides, the CDR3 is TGTGCCAGCTCACCACCGTCGTCCAGGGACACCCACGAGCAGTACTTC. It yields the protein CASSPPSSRDTHEQYF. The rearrangement uses TRBV18 and TRBJ2-7, with a possible D match to TRBD1 (6 bases). This CDR3 contains 16 residues. Germline CDR1 and CDR2: KGHSH and LQKENI. V was pared by 0 bases and J by 5 bases, with 17 bases between.

The CDR3 region is CSVGRGSSYEQYF. The CDR3, as DNA: TGCAGCGTAGGACGGGGGAGCTCCTACGAGCAGTACTTC. The chain joins TRBV29-1 to TRBJ2-7; a weak D match, TRBD2 (6 bases). The V gene lost 6 bases and the J gene lost 0 bases, with 12 bases spanning the gap. This CDR3 has 13 residues. Germline V gene data show CDR1 as SQVTM and CDR2 as ANQGSEA.

The J gene is TRBJ2-5, the V gene TRBV13; 9 bases align to TRBD1. Germline V gene lookup returns CDR1 PRHDT and CDR2 FYEKMQ (reference sequence). This CDR3 is 17 amino acids long. Losses at the gene ends were 2 bases for V and 2 bases for J; bases not matched to a gene: 9. The CDR3 region is CASSLKLGTGYQETQYF. For the CDR3, the DNA is TGTGCCAGCAGCTTAAAATTGGGGACAGGGTATCAAGAGACCCAGTACTTC.

The chain uses TRBV5-6 and TRBJ2-2, with 13 bases aligning to TRBD2. V dropped 1 base and J dropped 4; count of bases not matched to a gene: 7. Per the germline V gene, CDR1 is SGHDT and CDR2 is YYEEEE. The CDR3 consists of 18 residues. The CDR3 DNA sequence: TGTGCCAGCAGCTTGTTCGGACTAGCGGGAGATGGCACCGGGGAGCTGTTTTTT. Protein product: CASSLFGLAGDGTGELFF.

This clone was seen just once. The chain joins TRBV7-9 to TRBJ2-3; D not resolved. This CDR3 region has 13 residues. V dropped 7 bases and J dropped 1 base, with 9 bases sitting between them. Germline loops: CDR1 SEHNR, CDR2 FQNEAQ (reference sequence). The CDR3 loop reads CASKLGGTDTQYF. CDR3 bases: TGTGCCAGCAAGCTAGGAGGCACAGATACGCAGTATTTT.

The V gene is TRBV15, the J gene TRBJ1-6; 11 bases fit TRBD1. There are 15 residues in the CDR3. With V trimmed by 5 bases and J by 9 bases, 6 bases remained unmatched. CDR1 LNHNV and CDR2 YYDKDF come from the germline V gene (reference sequence). This CDR3 is CATSLGQGASSPLHF. CDR3 sequence (DNA): TGTGCCACCAGCCTAGGACAGGGGGCGTCTTCACCCCTCCACTTT. The variable domain in full, completed from reference TRBV15 and TRBJ1-6, reads DAMVIQNPRYQVTQFGKPVTLSCSQTLNHNVMYWYQQKSSQAPKLLFHYYDKDFNNEADTPDNFQSRRPNTSFCFLDIRSPGLGDTAMYLCATSLGQGASSPLHFGNGTRLTVT.

The V gene is TRBV28, the J gene TRBJ2-7; a possible D gene is TRBD2 (6 bases). V was trimmed by 3 bases and J by 5 bases, leaving 29 bases between them. This CDR3 spans 19 amino acids. CDR1 is MDHEN and CDR2 is SYDVKM in the germline V gene. CDR3 protein: CASSFFNGPGTGDRDEQYF. The CDR3 DNA reads as TGTGCCAGCAGTTTTTTTAATGGGCCCGGGACGGGAGACCGGGACGAGCAGTACTTC.